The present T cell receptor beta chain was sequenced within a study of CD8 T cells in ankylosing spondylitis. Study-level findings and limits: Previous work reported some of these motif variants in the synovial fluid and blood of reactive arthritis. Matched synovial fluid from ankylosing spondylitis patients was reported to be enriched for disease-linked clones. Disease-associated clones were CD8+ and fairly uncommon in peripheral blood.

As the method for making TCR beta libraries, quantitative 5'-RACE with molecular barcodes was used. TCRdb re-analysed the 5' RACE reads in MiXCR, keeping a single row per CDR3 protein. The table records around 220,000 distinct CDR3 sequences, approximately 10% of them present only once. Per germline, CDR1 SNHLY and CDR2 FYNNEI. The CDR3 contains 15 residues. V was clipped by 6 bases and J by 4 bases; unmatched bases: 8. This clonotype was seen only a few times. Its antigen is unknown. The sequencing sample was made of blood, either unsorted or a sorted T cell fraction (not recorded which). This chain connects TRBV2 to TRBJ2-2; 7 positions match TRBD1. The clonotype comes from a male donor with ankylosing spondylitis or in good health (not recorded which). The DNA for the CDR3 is TGTGCCAGCAGAACCGGACAGGTGTCCACCGGGGAGCTGTTTTTT. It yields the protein CASRTGQVSTGELFF. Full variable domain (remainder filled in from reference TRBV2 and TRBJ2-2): EPEVTQTPSHQVTQMGQEVILRCVPISNHLYFYWYRQILGQKVEFLVSFYNNEISEKSEIFDDQFSVERPDGSNFTLKIRSTKLEDSAMYFCASRTGQVSTGELFFGEGSRLTVL.